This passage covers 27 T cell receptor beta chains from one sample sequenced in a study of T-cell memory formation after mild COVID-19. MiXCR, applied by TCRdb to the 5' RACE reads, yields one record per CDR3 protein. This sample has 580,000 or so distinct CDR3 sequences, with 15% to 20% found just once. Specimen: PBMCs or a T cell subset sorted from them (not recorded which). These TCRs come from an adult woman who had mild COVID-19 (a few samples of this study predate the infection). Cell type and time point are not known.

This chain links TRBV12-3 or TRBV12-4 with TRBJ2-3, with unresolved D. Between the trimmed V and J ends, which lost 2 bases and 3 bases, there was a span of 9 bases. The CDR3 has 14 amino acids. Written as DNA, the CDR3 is TGTGCCAGCAGTTTAAGGATCAAGACAGATACGCAGTATTTT. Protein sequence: CASSLRIKTDTQYF.

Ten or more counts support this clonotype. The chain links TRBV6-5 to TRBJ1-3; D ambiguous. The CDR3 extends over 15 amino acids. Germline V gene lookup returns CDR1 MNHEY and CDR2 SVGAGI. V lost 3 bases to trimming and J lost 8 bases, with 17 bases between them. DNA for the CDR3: TGTGCCAGCAGTTATTCCGGACGGCTATCCCACACCATATATTTT. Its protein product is CASSYSGRLSHTIYF.

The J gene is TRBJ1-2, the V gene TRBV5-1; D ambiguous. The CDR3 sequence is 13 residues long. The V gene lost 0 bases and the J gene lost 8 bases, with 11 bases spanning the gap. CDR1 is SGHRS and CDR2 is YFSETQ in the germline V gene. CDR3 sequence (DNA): TGCGCCAGCAGCTTGGCCAGACCCGAGGGCTACACCTTC. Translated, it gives CASSLARPEGYTF.

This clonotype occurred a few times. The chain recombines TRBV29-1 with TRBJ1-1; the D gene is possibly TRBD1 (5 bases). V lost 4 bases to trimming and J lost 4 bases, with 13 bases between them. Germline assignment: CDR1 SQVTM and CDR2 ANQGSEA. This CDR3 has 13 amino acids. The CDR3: CSVVGGIGTEAFF. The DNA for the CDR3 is TGCAGCGTTGTTGGGGGAATTGGCACTGAAGCTTTCTTT.

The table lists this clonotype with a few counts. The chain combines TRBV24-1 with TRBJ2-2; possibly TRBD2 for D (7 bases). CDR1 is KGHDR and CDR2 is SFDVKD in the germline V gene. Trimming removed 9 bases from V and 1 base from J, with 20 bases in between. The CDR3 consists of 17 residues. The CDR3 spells CATQERGGRGNTGELFF. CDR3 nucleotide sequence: TGTGCCACCCAAGAGAGGGGGGGCAGGGGGAACACCGGGGAGCTGTTTTTT.

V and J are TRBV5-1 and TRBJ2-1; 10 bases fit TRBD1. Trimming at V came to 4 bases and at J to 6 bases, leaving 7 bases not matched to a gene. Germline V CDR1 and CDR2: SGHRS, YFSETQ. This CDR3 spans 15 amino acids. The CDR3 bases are TGCGCCAGCAGCCAGGGACAGGGGCACCCCAATGAGCAGTTCTTC. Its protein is CASSQGQGHPNEQFF.

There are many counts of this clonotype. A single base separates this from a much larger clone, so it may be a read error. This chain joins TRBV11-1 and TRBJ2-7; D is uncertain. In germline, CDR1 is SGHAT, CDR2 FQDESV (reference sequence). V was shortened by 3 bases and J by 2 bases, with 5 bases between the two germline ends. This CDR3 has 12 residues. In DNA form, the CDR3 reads TGTGCCAGCAGCTTGGACCCCTACGAGCAGTACTTC. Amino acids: CASSLDPYEQYF.

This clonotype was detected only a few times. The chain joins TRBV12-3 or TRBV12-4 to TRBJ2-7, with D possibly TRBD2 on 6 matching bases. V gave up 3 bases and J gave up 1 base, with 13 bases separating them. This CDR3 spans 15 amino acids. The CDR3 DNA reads TGTGCCAGCAGTTTGCGGGGAACTCAATCCTACGAGCAGTACTTC. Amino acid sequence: CASSLRGTQSYEQYF.

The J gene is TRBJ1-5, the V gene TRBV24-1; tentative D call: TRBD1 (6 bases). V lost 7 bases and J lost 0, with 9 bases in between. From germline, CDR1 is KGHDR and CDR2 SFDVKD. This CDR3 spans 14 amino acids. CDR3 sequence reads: CATSGQYSNQPQHF. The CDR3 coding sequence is TGTGCCACCAGCGGACAGTATAGCAATCAGCCCCAGCATTTT.

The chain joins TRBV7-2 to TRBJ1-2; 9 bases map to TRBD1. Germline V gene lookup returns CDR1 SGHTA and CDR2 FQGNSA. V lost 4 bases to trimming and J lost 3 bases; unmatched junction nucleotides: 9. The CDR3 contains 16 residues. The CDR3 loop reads CASSSLTGTGHYGYTF. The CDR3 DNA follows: TGTGCCAGCAGCTCTTTAACCGGGACAGGGCACTATGGCTACACCTTC.

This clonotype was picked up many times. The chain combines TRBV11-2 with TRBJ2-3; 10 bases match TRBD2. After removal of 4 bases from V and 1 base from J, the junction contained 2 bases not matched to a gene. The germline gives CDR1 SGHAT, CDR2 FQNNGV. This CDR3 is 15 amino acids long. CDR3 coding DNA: TGTGCCAGCAGCTCGCTAGCGGGGGGCACAGATACGCAGTATTTT. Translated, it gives CASSSLAGGTDTQYF.

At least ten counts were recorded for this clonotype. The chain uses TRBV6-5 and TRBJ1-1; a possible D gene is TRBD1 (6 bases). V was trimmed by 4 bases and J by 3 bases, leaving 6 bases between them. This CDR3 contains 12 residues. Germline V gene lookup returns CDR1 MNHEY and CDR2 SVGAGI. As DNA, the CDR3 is TGTGCCAGCAGTTCAGGGGACACTGAAGCTTTCTTT. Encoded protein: CASSSGDTEAFF.

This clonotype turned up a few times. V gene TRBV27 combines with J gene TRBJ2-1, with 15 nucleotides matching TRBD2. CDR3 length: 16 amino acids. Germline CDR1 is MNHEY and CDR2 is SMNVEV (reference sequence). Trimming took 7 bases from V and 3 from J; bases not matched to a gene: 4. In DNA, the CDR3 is TGTGCCAGCACGGGACTAGCGGGAGGCCTCTACAATGAGCAGTTCTTC. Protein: CASTGLAGGLYNEQFF.

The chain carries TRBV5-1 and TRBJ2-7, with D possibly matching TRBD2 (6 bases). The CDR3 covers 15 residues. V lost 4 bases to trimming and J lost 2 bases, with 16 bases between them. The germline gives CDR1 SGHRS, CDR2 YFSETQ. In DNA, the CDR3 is TGCGCCAGCAGCCCTAGTTGGAGGGAGACCTACGAGCAGTACTTC. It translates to CASSPSWRETYEQYF.

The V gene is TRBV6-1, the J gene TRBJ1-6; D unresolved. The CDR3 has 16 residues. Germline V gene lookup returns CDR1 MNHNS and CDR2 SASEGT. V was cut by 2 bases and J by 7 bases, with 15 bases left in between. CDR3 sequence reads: CASSEFIRISNSPLHF. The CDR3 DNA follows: TGTGCCAGCAGTGAATTTATAAGGATATCGAATTCACCCCTCCACTTT.

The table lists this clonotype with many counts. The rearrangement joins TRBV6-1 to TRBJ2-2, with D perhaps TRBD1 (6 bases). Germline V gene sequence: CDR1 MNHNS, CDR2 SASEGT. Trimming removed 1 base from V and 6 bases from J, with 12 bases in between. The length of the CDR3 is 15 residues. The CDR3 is CASSEDRVWAGELFF. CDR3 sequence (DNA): TGTGCCAGCAGTGAAGACAGGGTTTGGGCCGGGGAGCTGTTTTTT.

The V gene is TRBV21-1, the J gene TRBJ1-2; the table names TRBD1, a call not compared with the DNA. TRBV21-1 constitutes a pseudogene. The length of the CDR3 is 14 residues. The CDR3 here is CASFQDRAVYGYTF. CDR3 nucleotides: TGTGCCAGTTTTCAGGACAGGGCGGTCTATGGCTACACCTTC.

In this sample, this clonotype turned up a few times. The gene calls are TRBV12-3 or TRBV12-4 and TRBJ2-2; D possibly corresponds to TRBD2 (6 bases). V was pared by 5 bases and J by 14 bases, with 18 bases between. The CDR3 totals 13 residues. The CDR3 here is CASSPGTHTHLFF. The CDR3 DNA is TGTGCCAGCAGTCCCGGGACTCACACACACCTGTTTTTT.

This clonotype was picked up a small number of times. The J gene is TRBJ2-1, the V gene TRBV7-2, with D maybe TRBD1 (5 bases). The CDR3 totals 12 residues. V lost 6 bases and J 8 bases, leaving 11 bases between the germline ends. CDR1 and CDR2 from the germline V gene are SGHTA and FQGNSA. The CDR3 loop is CASRRRGYEQFF. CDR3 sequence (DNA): TGTGCCAGCAGAAGAAGGGGCTATGAGCAGTTCTTC.

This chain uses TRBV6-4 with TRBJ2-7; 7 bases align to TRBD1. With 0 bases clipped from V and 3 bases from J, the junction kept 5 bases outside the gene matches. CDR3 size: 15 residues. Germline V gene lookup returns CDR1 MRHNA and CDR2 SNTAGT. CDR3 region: CASSDSARGNYEQYF. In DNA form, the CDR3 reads TGTGCCAGCAGTGACTCTGCCAGGGGGAACTACGAGCAGTACTTC.

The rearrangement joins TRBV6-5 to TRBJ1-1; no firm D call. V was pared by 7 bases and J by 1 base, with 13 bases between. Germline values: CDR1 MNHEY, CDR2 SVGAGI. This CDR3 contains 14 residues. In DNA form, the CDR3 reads TGTGCCAGCAATTCCCCTGGTACGAACACTGAAGCTTTCTTT. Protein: CASNSPGTNTEAFF.

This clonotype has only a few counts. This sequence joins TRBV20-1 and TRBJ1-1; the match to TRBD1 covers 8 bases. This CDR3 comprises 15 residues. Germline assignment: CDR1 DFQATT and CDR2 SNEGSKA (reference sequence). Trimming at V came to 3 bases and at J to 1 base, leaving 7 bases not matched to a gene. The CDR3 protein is CSARTTGAANTEAFF. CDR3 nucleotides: TGCAGTGCTAGGACGACAGGGGCCGCGAACACTGAAGCTTTCTTT.

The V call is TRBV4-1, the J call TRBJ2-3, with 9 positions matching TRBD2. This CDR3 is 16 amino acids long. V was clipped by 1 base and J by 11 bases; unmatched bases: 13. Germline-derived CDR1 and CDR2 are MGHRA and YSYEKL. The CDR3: CASSQGLAGTMWLQYF. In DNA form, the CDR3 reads TGCGCCAGCAGCCAAGGCCTAGCGGGGACGATGTGGTTGCAGTATTTT.

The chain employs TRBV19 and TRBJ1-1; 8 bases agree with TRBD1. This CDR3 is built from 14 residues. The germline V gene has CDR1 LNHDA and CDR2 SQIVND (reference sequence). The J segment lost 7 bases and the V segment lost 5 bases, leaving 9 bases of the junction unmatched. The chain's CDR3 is CASSSDRGLDEAFF. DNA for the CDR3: TGTGCCAGTAGTTCAGACAGGGGTCTTGATGAAGCTTTCTTT.

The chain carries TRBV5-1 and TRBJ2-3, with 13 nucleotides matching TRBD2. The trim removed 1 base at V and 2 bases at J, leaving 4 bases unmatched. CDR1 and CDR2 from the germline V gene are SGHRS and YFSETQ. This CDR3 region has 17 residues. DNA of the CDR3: TGCGCCAGCAGCTTGATCGGGACTAGCGGGACCACAGATACGCAGTATTTT. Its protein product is CASSLIGTSGTTDTQYF.

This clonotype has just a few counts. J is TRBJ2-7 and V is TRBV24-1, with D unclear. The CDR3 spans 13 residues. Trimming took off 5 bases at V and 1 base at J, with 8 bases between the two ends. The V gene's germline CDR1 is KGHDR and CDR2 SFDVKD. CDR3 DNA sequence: TGTGCCACCAGTGCCCCAGAGTCCTACGAGCAGTACTTC. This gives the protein CATSAPESYEQYF.

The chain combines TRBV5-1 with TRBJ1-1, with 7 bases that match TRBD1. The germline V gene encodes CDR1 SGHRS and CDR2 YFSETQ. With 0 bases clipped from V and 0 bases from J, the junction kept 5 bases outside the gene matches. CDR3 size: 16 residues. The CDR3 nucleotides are TGCGCCAGCAGCTTGGTGGCGACAGGGTTGAACACTGAAGCTTTCTTT. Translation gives CASSLVATGLNTEAFF.